This T cell receptor (beta chain) was documented in a study of shared clonotypes between healthy human individuals (dated by TCRdb to the early 2020s). Notes on the research overall: The cohort included three men and two women between 18 and 49 years of age. For each donor, CD4 naive and CD4 memory were each given three plates, CD8 naive was given two plates, and CD8 memory was given one plate. Blood TCR repertoires of roughly five healthy adults were deeply sequenced to estimate repertoire size and the extent of clonotype sharing between individuals. Libraries were prepared and TCR repertoires were sequenced by different laboratories using diverse techniques, in order to increase sequencing depth and limit assay-specific biases. Per donor, leukapheresis produced somewhere between about 0.94 and 9 billion PBMCs. Paper-wide results and their limitations: Incomplete sequencing was indicated by rarefaction of sorted-subset datasets, despite the large sequencing depth. Sampling was restricted to blood, and TCR repertoires in tissue are likely to differ from TCR repertoires in blood. When a handful of donors were compared, the shared fraction of clonotypes was 5% to 6.5% for naive CD4, over 3% for naive CD8, 2% to 2.5% for memory CD4, and less than 0.45% for memory CD8. Based on pairwise subsampling, the degree of clonotype sharing among donors was expected to be affected by sequencing depth. Higher generation probabilities were observed for clonotypes shared by all four sorted-subset donors than for non-shared clonotypes. Because the study included only a small number of donors, the genetic and exposure-history diversity represented was limited. Naive subsets generally had larger estimated clonotype richness than memory subsets did.

Using the deep immunoSEQ assay, TCR CDR3 regions were amplified from genomic DNA by multiplex PCR. Genomic DNA extracted from each cell subset was distributed evenly over all wells of several immunoSEQ 96-well plates, and each plate served as one replicate. For sorted subsets, roughly 190 ng of genomic DNA, equivalent to tens of thousands of T cell genomes, went into each replicate PCR. Purified libraries were measured with a Qubit 3.0 fluorometer, size-checked on a Bioanalyzer 2100, and measured again with the KAPA Library Quantification kit. A separate single-read 150-cycle Illumina NextSeq 550 flow cell was used to sequence each immunoSEQ 96-well plate. As for the authors' bioinformatics: The immunoSEQ output contained only junctional sequences without quality scores, so filtering could not match that applied to full-length reads. Sequences were annotated with PyIR, a Python wrapper for IgBLAST v1.9, and V/J genes and CDR3 were assigned using IMGT germline references. Reads were removed for weak V/J assignments (E-value above 1e-6), missing CDR3, stop codons, out-of-frame junctions, or ambiguous translated residues. V3J clonotypes were defined as sequences sharing an identical inferred V gene, J gene, and CDR3 amino acid sequence. Percentage overlap between repertoires was computed as shared unique clonotypes divided by the size of the smaller repertoire. RTK rarefaction, the Chao1 estimator, and Recon v2.1 estimates of unobserved clonotypes were used to assess repertoire richness. For all TCRbeta clonotypes obtained by the gDNA method from a few donors, generation probabilities were computed with OLGA. TCRdb retrieved this table from immuneACCESS and kept in-frame rearrangements only. Not all clones are present; in checked studies, unresolved V genes account for under half, and no reason is known for the remainder. For V, J and clone size, that table is used; D and trimming come from the DNA. Present in this sample are about 2.1 million clones, roughly 95% of which were seen just once. The ten largest clonotypes hold more than 1.5% of the sample.

Comment on this clone: No cognate antigen has been identified for it. Base qualities are not provided; no much larger clone lies one nucleotide away.

CD8 naive samples consisted of CD45RO-negative cells that were positively selected for CCR7, yielding a CD45RA+CCR7+ population without TemRA cells. Donors were healthy HIV-negative adults with no recently reported acute infections or vaccinations. Every donor was a Caucasian adult residing in Nashville, Tennessee, USA. After blood collection by leukapheresis, PBMCs were isolated using Ficoll-Histopaque density gradient centrifugation and then cryopreserved in the vapor phase of liquid nitrogen. Analytical flow cytometry was used to check the purity and quantity of every magnetically sorted T cell population. From each sorted fraction, genomic DNA was isolated and quantified by UV absorbance on a Nanodrop 2000c. Material: naive CD8+ T cells from PBMCs. The sample's cell subset or site label, in plain terms: CD45RA+CCR7+. This TCR came from a man aged 18 to 35 in good health. Some clones in this sample may be carry-over from other donors' samples.

The CDR3 is CARQEGGGQPQHF. In nucleotides, the sequence is TGCGCCCGTCAGGAGGGGGGAGGTCAGCCCCAGCATTTT. The V and J genes are TRBV5-1 and TRBJ1-5; the best D guess is TRBD1, with 6 bases matching. The germline V gene sets CDR1 to SGHRS and CDR2 to YFSETQ. From its cysteine to its phenylalanine, the CDR3 spans 13 amino acids. Of the read, only the CDR3 DNA is kept; its 39 bases are in frame from base 1. Deletion took 10 bases off V and 6 bases off J, with a span of 17 bases between the germline ends.